Listed here is a single T cell receptor (beta chain). Antigen unknown. This record belongs to a study of T-cell reconstitution after alpha-beta-depleted transplantation in children. The study, taken as a whole, reports: Approximately two months post-transplant, alpha-beta T cells reportedly originated from several hundred expanded graft clones. Diversity of TCRbeta at day 60 was high in some patients, arising from surviving recipient T cells and thymic progenitors. When one year had passed after transplant, most T-cell counts and diversity came from newly produced T cells.

Molecular barcoding with unique molecular identifiers was used for the TCRbeta library. MiXCR was run by TCRdb on the PCR reads, yielding one entry per CDR3 protein. The sample yields 500,000 to 750,000 distinct CDR3 sequences, over 10% seen once. This TCR derives from a male patient aged 10-17 years who had a stem cell transplant for acute myeloid leukemia, so the T cells may come from the graft donor. Sample: PBMCs, mostly from graft donor cells, taken 360 days after TCRalphabeta/CD19-depleted stem cell transplant.

DNA of the CDR3: TGCGCCAGCAGCCAACGGGGAGTCGGGGAGCTGTTTTTT. Protein sequence: CASSQRGVGELFF. The chain uses TRBV4-3 and TRBJ2-2, with a possible D match to TRBD2 (5 bases). Germline values: CDR1 LGHNA, CDR2 YSLEER. Trimming left V 2 bases short and J 7 bases short, with 8 bases between. CDR3 length: 13 residues.